This record concerns one T cell receptor (beta chain) sequence. CDR1 and CDR2 from the germline V gene are SQVTM and ANQGSEA. The length of the CDR3 is 13 residues. The ends were cut back, 4 bases at V and 5 bases at J, with 15 bases in the middle. The data are from a study of blood T cell repertoires in COVID-19. For the study at large: Samples representing acute and convalescent COVID-19 were sourced from the United States, Italy and Spain. PBMCs, B-cell-depleted T cells, or T cells were the source of the cDNA or gDNA that made up the material.

Authors' methods: Amplification from reference gene primers served as the basis for estimated nucleated cell counts. Clones were sequenced by immunoSEQ multiplex PCR, and TCRdb holds only the in-frame ones, with some missing. D and trimming were read from the DNA, whereas the V and J calls and clone size are those reported in that table. Altogether about 90,000 clones are present, around 90% being singletons, with the ten largest covering about 2%. This clonotype was obtained from a human donor with active COVID-19. The donor label of this sample is uncertain. V usage is TRBV29-1 and J usage is TRBJ2-7; TRBD1 is a possible D gene (5 bases). The sequenced material came from peripheral blood. The CDR3 coding sequence is TGCAGCGTTGGGGCGACAGTGATCCACGAGCAGTACTTC. Its protein is CSVGATVIHEQYF.